This T cell receptor (beta chain) was retrieved from a study of shared clonotypes between healthy human individuals (dated by TCRdb to 2020 to 2022). Regarding the complete study: The cohort comprised two women and three men aged 18 to 49 years. Per donor, leukapheresis produced somewhere between about 0.8 and 9 billion PBMCs. Per donor, three plates each were used for CD4 naive and CD4 memory, two for CD8 naive, and one for CD8 memory. To estimate repertoire size and how much clonotype sharing occurs between individuals, the study deeply sequenced the blood TCR repertoires of five healthy adults. Libraries were prepared and TCR repertoires were sequenced by different laboratories using diverse techniques, in order to increase sequencing depth and limit assay-specific biases. General findings and caveats noted by the study authors: Based on pairwise subsampling, the degree of clonotype sharing among donors was expected to be affected by sequencing depth. Naive subsets generally had larger estimated clonotype richness than memory subsets did. Because the study included only a small number of donors, the genetic and exposure-history diversity represented was limited. Higher generation probabilities were observed for clonotypes shared by all four sorted-subset donors than for non-shared clonotypes. Sharing across a few donors was observed for about 5% of naive CD4, less than 4% of naive CD8, 2% to 2.5% of memory CD4, and over 0.3% of memory CD8 clonotypes. Rarefaction of sorted-subset datasets indicated incomplete sequencing despite the large sequencing depth. Only blood was sampled, and tissue TCR repertoires likely differ from those in blood.

The donors were healthy, HIV-negative adults with no recently reported acute infections or vaccinations. Only Caucasian adults living in Nashville, Tennessee, USA were represented among the donors. CD4+ T cells were enriched by magnetic negative selection; naive cells were then positively selected on CD45RA, and the negative fraction formed the memory subset. Blood was obtained by leukapheresis, after which PBMCs were separated by Ficoll-Histopaque density gradient centrifugation and cryopreserved in liquid nitrogen vapor phase. Purity and quantity of every magnetically sorted T cell population were checked by analytical flow cytometry. From each sorted fraction, genomic DNA was isolated and quantified by UV absorbance on a Nanodrop 2000c. V was cut back by 4 bases and J by 1 base, leaving a gap of 14 bases between them. CDR1 and CDR2, looked up from the germline V gene, are SGHRS and YFSETQ. From the cysteine up to the phenylalanine, the CDR3 has a length of 15 residues. Left in the record is the CDR3 DNA by itself, 45 bases read in frame from the first base.

As for this clone: What antigen it recognizes has not been identified. Per-base qualities were not stored, and no clone one base away is much larger.

Using the deep immunoSEQ assay, TCR CDR3 regions were amplified from genomic DNA by multiplex PCR. Extracted genomic DNA from each cell subset was distributed evenly across all wells of several immunoSEQ 96-well plates, and each plate was treated as a replicate. For sorted subsets, approximately 190 ng genomic DNA, equal to about 30,000 T cell genomes, was loaded into each replicate PCR. Purified libraries were quantified with a Qubit 3.0 fluorometer, sized on a Bioanalyzer 2100, and re-quantified with the KAPA Library Quantification kit. A separate single-read 150-cycle Illumina NextSeq 550 flow cell was used to sequence each immunoSEQ 96-well plate. As for the authors' bioinformatics: Because the immunoSEQ output held only junctional sequences and lacked quality scores, the filtering could not match the filtering applied to full-length reads. To assign V/J genes and CDR3, sequences were annotated using PyIR, a Python wrapper for IgBLAST v1.9, with IMGT germline references. Reads were filtered out if the reads had weak V/J assignments (E-value above 1e-6), no CDR3, stop codons, out-of-frame junctions, or ambiguous translated residues. V3J clonotypes were defined by identical inferred V gene, J gene, and CDR3 amino acid sequence. To compute the percentage overlap between repertoires, the number of shared unique clonotypes was divided by the size of the smaller repertoire. Repertoire richness was assessed with RTK rarefaction, the Chao1 estimator, and Recon v2.1 estimates of unobserved clonotypes. For all TCRbeta clonotypes obtained by the gDNA method from a few donors, generation probabilities were computed with OLGA. Sourced from immuneACCESS, this table was stored by TCRdb with only in-frame sequences that have V and J called. A share of the clones is absent; for the studies checked, an unresolved V gene accounts for under half, and the remainder has no known explanation. V, J and clone size derive from that table, while D and trimming were established from the DNA sequence. The sample contains roughly 2 million clones, 85% to 95% of them found a single time. Jointly, the top ten make up 0.13% of the sample.

The receptor was derived from a man younger than 35 in good health. The specimen was naive CD4+ T cells sorted from blood. According to the study, the label for this sample's cell subset or site signals: CD45RA+ positively selected. Rearrangement joined TRBV5-1 to TRBJ1-1; tentative D gene TRBD1, with 6 bases matching. The DNA sequence is as follows: TGCGCCAGCAGCACGGGGGCCCTTGGGAACACTGAAGCTTTCTTT. Translated, this is CASSTGALGNTEAFF.